This is a list of T cell receptor beta chains from one sample in a study of blood T cell repertoires in COVID-19. Generated by immunoSEQ multiplex PCR, the TCRdb table keeps only in-frame clones and is missing some. The sample lists over 250,000 clones; about 87% were seen once. The sample was peripheral blood. The receptors stem from a man aged 60 to 69 who had recovered from COVID-19. Each CDR3 is given with its conserved first and last residue. D genes are given only for firm matches. Expanded clones are given a class, and other clones once, few, many or no size at all.

d_gene	j_gene	abundance	v_gene	CDR3nt	CDR3aa
.	TRBJ2-5	.	TRBV18	TGTGCCAGCTCTCCGACAGGCGCCCAAGAGACCCAGTACTTC	CASSPTGAQETQYF
TRBD1	TRBJ2-7	few	TRBV18	TGTGCCAGCTCTCTCACAGGGGGCAAAACCTACGAGCAGTACTTC	CASSLTGGKTYEQYF
TRBD1	TRBJ1-1	.	TRBV4-2	TGTGCCAGCAGCCAAGATCGCTATTCTGGACAGGTGGATGTTGCTTTCTTT	CASSQDRYSGQVDVAFF
.	TRBJ2-3	once	TRBV9	TGTGCCAGCAGCGTAGCCGGGTTGGATACGCAGTATTTT	CASSVAGLDTQYF
.	TRBJ1-5	.	TRBV18	TGTGCCAGCTCACCAGGAGGGGGGGGCGGCAATCAGCCCCAGCATTTT	CASSPGGGGGNQPQHF
TRBD1	TRBJ1-1	.	TRBV19	TGTGCCAGTAGGGCAGGACAGGGGGCGGGCACTGAAGCTTTCTTT	CASRAGQGAGTEAFF
TRBD1	TRBJ1-1	.	TRBV18	TGTGCCAGCTCACCGGGACAGGCCACTGAAGCTTTCTTT	CASSPGQATEAFF
TRBD2	TRBJ2-2	.	TRBV7-8	TGTGCCAGCAGCTCCCGACTAGCGGGGGGAACCGGGGAGCTGTTTTTT	CASSSRLAGGTGELFF
TRBD1	TRBJ2-5	once	TRBV7-8	TGTGCCAGCAGCTTGGAGGGACAGGGTTTACGAGAGACCCAGTACTTC	CASSLEGQGLRETQYF
.	TRBJ2-5	.	TRBV6-5	TGTGCCAGCAGTTACCCAGGGTTGGAGACCCAGTACTTC	CASSYPGLETQYF
.	TRBJ2-3	.	TRBV5-1	TGCGCCACAGGGGGGCCGGGCACAGATACGCAGTATTTT	CATGGPGTDTQYF
TRBD2	TRBJ2-1	once	TRBV6-5	TGTGCCAGCAGTTTCGGGGGGGGAGAGCAGTTCTTC	CASSFGGGEQFF
TRBD1	TRBJ1-5	.	TRBV2	TGTGCCAGCAGCCCACAGGGGATTAGCAATCAGCCCCAGCATTTT	CASSPQGISNQPQHF
.	TRBJ1-2	once	TRBV7-9	TGTGCCAGCAGCTTAGATAAAGGACACAGTTATGGCTACACCTTC	CASSLDKGHSYGYTF
TRBD2	TRBJ2-3	.	TRBV6-2/TRBV6-3	TGTGCCAGCAGCCCCGGGACTAGCGAGTGGACGCAGTATTTT	CASSPGTSEWTQYF
.	TRBJ1-3	.	TRBV15	TGTGCCACCAGCAGAGTTAGGGGGTACTCTGGAAACACCATATATTTT	CATSRVRGYSGNTIYF
TRBD2	TRBJ2-5	.	TRBV10-3	TGTGCCATCAGTGACAGCTCGGGACTAGCGGAAGAGACCCAGTACTTC	CAISDSSGLAEETQYF
.	TRBJ2-7	.	TRBV4-2	TGTGCCAGCAGCCAAAGTGGGCTGGACACCATCTACGAGCAGTACTTC	CASSQSGLDTIYEQYF